The clone carrying this TCR beta chain was recorded a few times. Its target is unknown. Those patients with uncontrolled infection, other autoimmune disease, pregnancy or lactation were excluded. Thyroid ultrasound and orbital computed tomography, with clinical symptoms and serum thyroxine and TRAb, informed diagnoses. This record belongs to a study of T cells in Graves' hyperthyroidism and ophthalmopathy. Study outcomes and limitations: Most clonotypes that expanded in the thyroid above 0.001 also showed up in blood.

Losses at the gene ends were 1 base for V and 6 bases for J; bases not matched to a gene: 4. Per the germline V gene, CDR1 is GTSNPN and CDR2 is SVGIG (reference sequence). The CDR3 loop spans 15 amino acids. RNA transcripts served as the template for amplifying TCR beta CDR3 regions. With the HTBI primer set, the TCR CDR3 went through a first round of RT-PCR. TCRdb reprocessed the multiplex PCR reads via MiXCR and lists one record per CDR3 protein. The sample has approximately 600,000 distinct CDR3 sequences, 15% to 20% seen once; the top ten hold over 3.5%. The sequence was collected from a woman under 40 with Graves' hyperthyroidism. This chain links TRBV30 with TRBJ1-4; TRBD1 agrees at 11 bases. Source material: blood. The CDR3 region has the DNA TGTGCCTGGAGTGCCGGGACAGGGGGAGATGAAAAACTGTTTTTT. Protein: CAWSAGTGGDEKLFF.